These T cell receptor beta chains were read from a single sample in a study of T cell responses to AZD1222 COVID-19 vaccine. Repertoires were generated with immunoSEQ multiplex PCR, while TCRdb's copy carries only in-frame clones and drops some. Altogether around 130,000 clones are present, more than 80% being singletons, with the ten largest covering around 7.6%. The sample here was peripheral blood, taken 28 days after the second dose of the MenACWY control vaccine. Receptors originate from an adult who received the MenACWY meningococcal vaccine as a control. The CDR3 runs from the conserved cysteine through the conserved F or W. The order of the fields is clone size, D gene, V gene, J gene, CDR3 length, CDR3 DNA, CDR3 protein. D genes are given only for firm matches. Clone size is given for some rows only: seen once, a few or many times, or a class if the clone is expanded.

size: once
D: .
V: TRBV24-1
J: TRBJ2-7
length: 15
DNA: TGTGCCACCAGTGATACAGCGACCGGGACCTACGAGCAGTACTTC
CDR3: CATSDTATGTYEQYF

size: .
D: TRBD1
V: TRBV23-1
J: TRBJ2-2
length: 16
DNA: TGCGCCAGCAGTCCGGAAGACAGGGGGGATACCGGGGAGCTGTTTTTT
CDR3: CASSPEDRGDTGELFF

size: .
D: TRBD1
V: TRBV7-9
J: TRBJ2-1
length: 14
DNA: TGTGCCAGCAGCTTAGGAGACAGGGTCAATGAGCAGTTCTTC
CDR3: CASSLGDRVNEQFF

size: .
D: .
V: TRBV5-1
J: TRBJ1-4
length: 14
DNA: TGCGCCAGCAGCTTACAAAGGGAGGGAGAAAAACTGTTTTTT
CDR3: CASSLQREGEKLFF

size: .
D: .
V: TRBV12-5
J: TRBJ2-3
length: 14
DNA: TGTGCTAGTGGTTTGGGACAGAGCACAGATACGCAGTATTTT
CDR3: CASGLGQSTDTQYF

size: .
D: TRBD1
V: TRBV19
J: TRBJ1-5
length: 15
DNA: TGTGCCAGCTACGGGACAGGGTTTGGAGCACAGCCCCAGCATTTT
CDR3: CASYGTGFGAQPQHF

size: .
D: .
V: TRBV6-5
J: TRBJ2-7
length: 13
DNA: TGTGCCAGCTTGGCGCCTTACTCCTACGAGCAGTACTTC
CDR3: CASLAPYSYEQYF

size: .
D: .
V: TRBV28
J: TRBJ1-1
length: 12
DNA: TGTGCCAGCAAGAGGGATGACGCTGAAGCTTTCTTT
CDR3: CASKRDDAEAFF

size: .
D: TRBD2
V: TRBV10-2
J: TRBJ2-1
length: 14
DNA: TGCGCCAGCCGTCAGCCGGGAGCGGGGTATGAGCAGTTCTTC
CDR3: CASRQPGAGYEQFF

size: .
D: .
V: TRBV3-1/TRBV3-2
J: TRBJ2-1
length: 15
DNA: TGTGCCAGCAGCCAATTAGGGTTTCAGGGCAATGAGCAGTTCTTC
CDR3: CASSQLGFQGNEQFF

size: .
D: .
V: TRBV19
J: TRBJ2-1
length: 16
DNA: TGTGCCAGTAGCTTGGGGGCTAGCGGCCCCTACAATGAGCAGTTCTTC
CDR3: CASSLGASGPYNEQFF

size: .
D: TRBD1
V: TRBV28
J: TRBJ1-5
length: 14
DNA: TGTGCCAGCAGTTCGGGACAGAACAATCAGCCCCAGCATTTT
CDR3: CASSSGQNNQPQHF

size: .
D: TRBD1
V: TRBV2
J: TRBJ2-2
length: 15
DNA: TGTGCCAGCAGGCTAGCCGGGACAGGGATCGGGGAGCTGTTTTTT
CDR3: CASRLAGTGIGELFF

size: .
D: .
V: TRBV3-1/TRBV3-2
J: TRBJ1-1
length: 15
DNA: TGTGCCAGCAGCCAGGGCCGGGGGGGGAACACTGAAGCTTTCTTT
CDR3: CASSQGRGGNTEAFF

size: .
D: .
V: TRBV7-2
J: TRBJ2-5
length: 16
DNA: TGTGCCAGCAGCCCTCGTCCGGGCCACAACCAAGAGACCCAGTACTTC
CDR3: CASSPRPGHNQETQYF

size: .
D: TRBD1
V: TRBV6-1
J: TRBJ1-5
length: 15
DNA: TGTGCCAGCAGTGAGCAGGACAGGGCGAATCAGCCCCAGCATTTT
CDR3: CASSEQDRANQPQHF

size: .
D: .
V: TRBV6-6
J: TRBJ2-2
length: 14
DNA: TGTGCCAGCAGTTACCAGGGAAACACCGGGGAGCTGTTTTTT
CDR3: CASSYQGNTGELFF

size: .
D: .
V: TRBV21-1
J: TRBJ1-2
length: 16
DNA: TGTGCCAGCAGCAAACCCAAGGACGGGACTAACTATGGCTACACCTTC
CDR3: CASSKPKDGTNYGYTF

size: .
D: .
V: TRBV19
J: TRBJ1-5
length: 14
DNA: TGTGCCAGTAGTTACACAGGGCTCAATCAGCCCCAGCATTTT
CDR3: CASSYTGLNQPQHF

size: .
D: .
V: TRBV19
J: TRBJ2-1
length: 11
DNA: TGTGCCAGTAGTAACAGGGTTGGGCAGTTCTTC
CDR3: CASSNRVGQFF

size: .
D: TRBD1
V: TRBV6-5
J: TRBJ1-5
length: 15
DNA: TGTGCCAGCAGTAGGACAGGCATTGGCAATCAGCCCCAGCATTTT
CDR3: CASSRTGIGNQPQHF

size: once
D: .
V: TRBV6-6
J: TRBJ2-3
length: 15
DNA: TGTGCCAGCAGTTACCCAGGGGACGGTACAGATACGCAGTATTTT
CDR3: CASSYPGDGTDTQYF

size: once
D: .
V: TRBV9
J: TRBJ1-4
length: 13
DNA: TGTGCCAGCAGCGTAGATGGGGGGGAAAAACTGTTTTTT
CDR3: CASSVDGGEKLFF

size: .
D: .
V: TRBV19
J: TRBJ2-7
length: 12
DNA: TGTGCCAGTAGTATTGGGACCTACGAGCAGTACTTC
CDR3: CASSIGTYEQYF

size: .
D: .
V: TRBV11-2
J: TRBJ1-1
length: 14
DNA: TGTGCCAGCAGTCAACAGAGCATGAACACTGAAGCTTTCTTT
CDR3: CASSQQSMNTEAFF

size: .
D: .
V: TRBV19
J: TRBJ1-5
length: 14
DNA: TGTGCCAGTAGGGTGAGTAACGACGATCAGCCCCAGCATTTT
CDR3: CASRVSNDDQPQHF

size: .
D: .
V: TRBV7-8
J: TRBJ2-4
length: 18
DNA: TGTGCCAGCAGTACCAGTACCCGCGGGCCAATAGCCAAAAACATTCAGTACTTC
CDR3: CASSTSTRGPIAKNIQYF

size: .
D: TRBD2
V: TRBV4-3
J: TRBJ2-1
length: 15
DNA: TGCGCCAGCAGCCAAGTGGGGGGGTCCTACAATGAGCAGTTCTTC
CDR3: CASSQVGGSYNEQFF

size: .
D: TRBD1
V: TRBV19
J: TRBJ1-5
length: 17
DNA: TGTGCCAGTAGTATAGGGGGACAGGGATGGGGCAATCAGCCCCAGCATTTT
CDR3: CASSIGGQGWGNQPQHF

size: .
D: .
V: TRBV4-1
J: TRBJ1-3
length: 17
DNA: TGCGCCAGCAGCTCAGCGATAGGGAGTGTTGCTGGAAACACCATATATTTT
CDR3: CASSSAIGSVAGNTIYF

size: .
D: TRBD2
V: TRBV4-3
J: TRBJ2-2
length: 19
DNA: TGCGCCAGCAGCCTGCTCCCTGCGGTTACTAGCGGGAACACCGGGGAGCTGTTTTTT
CDR3: CASSLLPAVTSGNTGELFF

size: .
D: .
V: TRBV25-1
J: TRBJ1-3
length: 16
DNA: TGTGCCAGCAGTGAATTAGGACACCGCTCTGGAAACACCATATATTTT
CDR3: CASSELGHRSGNTIYF

size: .
D: .
V: TRBV13
J: TRBJ2-4
length: 15
DNA: TGTGCCAGCAGCCTCGTCGCCTCGGATAGTAGGATTCAGTACTTC
CDR3: CASSLVASDSRIQYF

size: .
D: TRBD2
V: TRBV4-3
J: TRBJ2-1
length: 15
DNA: TGCGCCAGCAGCCAAGATGCGGGGGGGTACAATGAGCAGTTCTTC
CDR3: CASSQDAGGYNEQFF

size: .
D: TRBD2
V: TRBV7-9
J: TRBJ2-1
length: 15
DNA: TGTGCCAGCAGCTTAAGAGCGGGAGGCGACAATGAGCAGTTCTTC
CDR3: CASSLRAGGDNEQFF

size: .
D: .
V: TRBV19
J: TRBJ2-7
length: 12
DNA: TGTGCCAGTACCGGAGGGGGGGACGAGCAGTACTTC
CDR3: CASTGGGDEQYF

size: .
D: .
V: TRBV20-1
J: TRBJ1-5
length: 11
DNA: TGCAGTGCTAGACGCAATCAGCCCCAGCATTTT
CDR3: CSARRNQPQHF

size: .
D: .
V: TRBV29-1
J: TRBJ2-5
length: 11
DNA: TGCAGCGTTCGGCTTATGGAGACCCAGTACTTC
CDR3: CSVRLMETQYF

size: .
D: .
V: TRBV12-3/TRBV12-4
J: TRBJ2-2
length: 12
DNA: TGTGCCAGCAGTTTTCTTCTTGGGGAGCTGTTTTTT
CDR3: CASSFLLGELFF

size: .
D: TRBD1
V: TRBV28
J: TRBJ2-3
length: 13
DNA: TGTGCCAGCAGCAGGGGGAGCACAGATACGCAGTATTTT
CDR3: CASSRGSTDTQYF

size: .
D: TRBD1
V: TRBV18
J: TRBJ1-4
length: 14
DNA: TGTGCCAGCTCACCCGGACAGGGGGCTGAAAAACTGTTTTTT
CDR3: CASSPGQGAEKLFF

size: .
D: TRBD1
V: TRBV30
J: TRBJ2-3
length: 14
DNA: TGTGCCTGGAGGCCCGGGACAGGGGCAGATACGCAGTATTTT
CDR3: CAWRPGTGADTQYF

size: .
D: .
V: TRBV3-1/TRBV3-2
J: TRBJ2-4
length: 16
DNA: TGTGCCAGCAGCCAAGAGACACAACTAGCCAAAAACATTCAGTACTTC
CDR3: CASSQETQLAKNIQYF

size: .
D: .
V: TRBV7-2
J: TRBJ2-2
length: 16
DNA: TGTGCCAGCAGCCCTAGTCTGAGGGTGGGCACCGGGGAGCTGTTTTTT
CDR3: CASSPSLRVGTGELFF

size: .
D: TRBD1
V: TRBV7-3
J: TRBJ2-1
length: 15
DNA: TGTGCCAGCAGTTATGACAGGGGGCTCTACAATGAGCAGTTCTTC
CDR3: CASSYDRGLYNEQFF

size: .
D: .
V: TRBV12-3/TRBV12-4
J: TRBJ1-1
length: 11
DNA: TGTGCCAGTTCGGGGGGAACTGAAGCTTTCTTT
CDR3: CASSGGTEAFF

size: once
D: TRBD2
V: TRBV7-3
J: TRBJ2-1
length: 19
DNA: TGTGCCAGCAGCTTAGGCTTTAGCGGGTCACTTAGCTCCTACAATGAGCAGTTCTTC
CDR3: CASSLGFSGSLSSYNEQFF

size: once
D: .
V: TRBV27
J: TRBJ1-1
length: 13
DNA: TGTGCCAGCAGTTTAGCGGGCAACACTGAAGCTTTCTTT
CDR3: CASSLAGNTEAFF

size: .
D: TRBD1
V: TRBV15
J: TRBJ2-1
length: 16
DNA: TGTGCCACCAGCAGAACCGGGACAGGGGGCTACAATGAGCAGTTCTTC
CDR3: CATSRTGTGGYNEQFF

size: few
D: TRBD1
V: TRBV2
J: TRBJ1-5
length: 15
DNA: TGTGCCAGCAGTGATACCACAGGGGCCGGGAAGCCCCAGCATTTT
CDR3: CASSDTTGAGKPQHF

size: .
D: TRBD1
V: TRBV2
J: TRBJ1-2
length: 15
DNA: TGTGCCAGCAGTGGGACAGGTATGCGACAACATGGCTACACCTTC
CDR3: CASSGTGMRQHGYTF

size: .
D: .
V: TRBV5-6
J: TRBJ2-5
length: 16
DNA: TGTGCCAGCAGCTTGGTGGCTAGTCAGTCGTTAGAGACCCAGTACTTC
CDR3: CASSLVASQSLETQYF